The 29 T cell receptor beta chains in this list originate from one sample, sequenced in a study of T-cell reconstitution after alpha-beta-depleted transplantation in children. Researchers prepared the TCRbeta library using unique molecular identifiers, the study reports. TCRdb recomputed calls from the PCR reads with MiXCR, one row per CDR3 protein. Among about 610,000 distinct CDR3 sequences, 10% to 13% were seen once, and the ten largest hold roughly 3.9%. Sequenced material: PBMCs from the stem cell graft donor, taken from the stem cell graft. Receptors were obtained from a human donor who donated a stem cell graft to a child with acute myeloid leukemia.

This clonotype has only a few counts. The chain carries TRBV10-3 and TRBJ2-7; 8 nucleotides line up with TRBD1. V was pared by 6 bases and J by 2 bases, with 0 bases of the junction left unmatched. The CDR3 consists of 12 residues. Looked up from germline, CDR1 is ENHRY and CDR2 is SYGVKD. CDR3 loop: CAIRQGAYEQYF. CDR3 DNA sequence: TGTGCCATCAGACAGGGGGCCTACGAGCAGTACTTC.

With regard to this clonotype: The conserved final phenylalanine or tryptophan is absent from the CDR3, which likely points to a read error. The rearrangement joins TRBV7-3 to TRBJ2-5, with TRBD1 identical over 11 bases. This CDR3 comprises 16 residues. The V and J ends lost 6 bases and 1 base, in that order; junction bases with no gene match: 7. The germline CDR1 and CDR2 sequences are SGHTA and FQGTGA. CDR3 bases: TGTGCCAGCAGTACCGCCGGGACAGGGGGCCAAGAGACCCAGTACATC. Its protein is CASSTAGTGGQETQYI.

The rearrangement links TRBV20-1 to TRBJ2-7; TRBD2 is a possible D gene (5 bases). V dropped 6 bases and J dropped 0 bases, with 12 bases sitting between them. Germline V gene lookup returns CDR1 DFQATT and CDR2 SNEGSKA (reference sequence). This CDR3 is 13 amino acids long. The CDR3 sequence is CSAPLRGSYEQYF. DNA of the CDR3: TGCAGTGCGCCCCTCCGGGGCTCCTACGAGCAGTACTTC.

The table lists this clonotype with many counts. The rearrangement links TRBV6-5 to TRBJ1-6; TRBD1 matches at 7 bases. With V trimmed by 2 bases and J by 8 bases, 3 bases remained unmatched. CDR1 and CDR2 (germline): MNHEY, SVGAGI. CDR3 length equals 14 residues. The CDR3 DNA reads TGTGCCAGCAGTTACGAGGGGGCTGATTCACCCCTCCACTTT. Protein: CASSYEGADSPLHF.

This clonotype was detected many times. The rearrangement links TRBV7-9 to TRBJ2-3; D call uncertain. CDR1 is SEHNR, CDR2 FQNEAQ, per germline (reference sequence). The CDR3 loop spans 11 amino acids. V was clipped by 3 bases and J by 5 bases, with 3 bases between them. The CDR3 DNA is TGTGCCAGCAGCTTCCAAGATACGCAGTATTTT. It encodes CASSFQDTQYF.

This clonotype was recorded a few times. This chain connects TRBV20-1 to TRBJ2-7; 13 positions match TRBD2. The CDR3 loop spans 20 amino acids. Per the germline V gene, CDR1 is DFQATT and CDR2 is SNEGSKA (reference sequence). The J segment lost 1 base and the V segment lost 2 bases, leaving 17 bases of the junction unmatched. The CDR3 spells CSARPTGTSGISYPSYEQYF. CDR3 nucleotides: TGCAGTGCTAGACCCACCGGGACTAGCGGGATATCGTATCCTTCCTACGAGCAGTACTTC.

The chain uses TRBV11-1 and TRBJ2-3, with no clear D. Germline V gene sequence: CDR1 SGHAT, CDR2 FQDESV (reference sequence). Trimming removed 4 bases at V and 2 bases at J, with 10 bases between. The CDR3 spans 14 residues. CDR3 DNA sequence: TGTGCCAGCAGCTCAGGCCCCTACACAGATACGCAGTATTTT. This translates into CASSSGPYTDTQYF.

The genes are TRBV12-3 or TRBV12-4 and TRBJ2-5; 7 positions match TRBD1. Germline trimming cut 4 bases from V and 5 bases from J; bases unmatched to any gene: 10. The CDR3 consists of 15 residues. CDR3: CASSSDRVRGETQYF. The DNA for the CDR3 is TGTGCCAGCAGTTCAGACAGGGTGCGTGGGGAGACCCAGTACTTC.

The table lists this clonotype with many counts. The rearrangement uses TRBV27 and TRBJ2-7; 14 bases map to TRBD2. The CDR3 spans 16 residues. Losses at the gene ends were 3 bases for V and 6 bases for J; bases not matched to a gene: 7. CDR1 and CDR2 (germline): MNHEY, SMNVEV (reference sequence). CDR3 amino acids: CASSFRTSGRIVEQYF. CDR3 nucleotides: TGTGCCAGCAGTTTTCGGACTAGCGGGAGGATTGTCGAGCAGTACTTC.

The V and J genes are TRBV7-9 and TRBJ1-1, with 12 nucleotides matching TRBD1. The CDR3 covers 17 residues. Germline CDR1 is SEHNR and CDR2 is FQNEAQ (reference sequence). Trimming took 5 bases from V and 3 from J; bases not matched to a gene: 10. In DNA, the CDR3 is TGTGCCAGCAGCCCAGGGACAGGGGGCTTTGGTGACACTGAAGCTTTCTTT. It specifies CASSPGTGGFGDTEAFF.

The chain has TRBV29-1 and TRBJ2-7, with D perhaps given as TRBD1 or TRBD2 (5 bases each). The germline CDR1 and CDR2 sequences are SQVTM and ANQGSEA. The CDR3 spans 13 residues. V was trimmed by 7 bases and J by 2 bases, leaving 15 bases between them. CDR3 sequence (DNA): TGCAGCGCCCGGGGACCCGCGACCTACGAGCAGTACTTC. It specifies CSARGPATYEQYF.

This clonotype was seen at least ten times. The CDR3, as DNA: TGTGCCAGCAGTACTAGCGGGACCGTCCAAGAGACCCAGTACTTC. Its protein is CASSTSGTVQETQYF. This chain joins TRBV28 and TRBJ2-5, with 10 bases aligning to TRBD2. V trimming: 5 bases; J trimming: 1 base; junction bases outside the gene matches: 4. The CDR3 totals 15 residues. Per the germline V gene, CDR1 is MDHEN and CDR2 is SYDVKM.

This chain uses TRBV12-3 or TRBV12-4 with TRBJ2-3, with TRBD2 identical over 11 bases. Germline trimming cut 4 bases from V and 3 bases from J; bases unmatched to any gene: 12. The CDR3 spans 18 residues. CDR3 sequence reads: CASSSRLAGILGTDTQYF. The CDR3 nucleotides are TGTGCCAGCAGTTCTCGACTAGCGGGAATCCTCGGGACAGATACGCAGTATTTT.

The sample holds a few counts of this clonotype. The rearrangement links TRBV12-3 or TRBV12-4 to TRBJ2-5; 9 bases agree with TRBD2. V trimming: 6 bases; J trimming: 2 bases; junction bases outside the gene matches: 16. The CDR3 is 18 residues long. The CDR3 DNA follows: TGTGCCAGCAGAGTTAGCGGGAGAACTAATAGGGGGCAAGAGACCCAGTACTTC. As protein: CASRVSGRTNRGQETQYF.

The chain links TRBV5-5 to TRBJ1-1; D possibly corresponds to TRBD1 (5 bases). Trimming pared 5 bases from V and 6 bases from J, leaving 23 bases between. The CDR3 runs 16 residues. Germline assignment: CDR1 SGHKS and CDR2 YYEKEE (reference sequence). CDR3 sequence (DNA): TGTGCCAGCAGATGGGGCTCAGGTCGGGGCGCGTCTGAAGCTTTCTTT. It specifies CASRWGSGRGASEAFF.

CDR3 residues: CATSDRGGSGTDTQYF. Here the CDR3 DNA reads TGTGCCACCAGTGACCGCGGGGGCAGCGGGACAGATACGCAGTATTTT. V is TRBV24-1 and J is TRBJ2-3; D perhaps matches TRBD2 (7 bases). The germline gives CDR1 KGHDR, CDR2 SFDVKD. V lost 4 bases and J 3 bases, leaving 16 bases between the germline ends. The CDR3 has 16 amino acids.

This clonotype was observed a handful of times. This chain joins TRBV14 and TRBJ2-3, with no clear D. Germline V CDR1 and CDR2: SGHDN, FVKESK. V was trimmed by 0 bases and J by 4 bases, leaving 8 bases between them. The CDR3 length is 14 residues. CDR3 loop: CASSQERSADTQYF. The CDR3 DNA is TGTGCCAGCAGCCAAGAGAGGAGCGCAGATACGCAGTATTTT.

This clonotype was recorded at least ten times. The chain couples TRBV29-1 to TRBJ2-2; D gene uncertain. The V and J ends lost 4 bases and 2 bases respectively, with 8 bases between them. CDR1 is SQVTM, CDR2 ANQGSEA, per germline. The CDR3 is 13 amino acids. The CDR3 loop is CSVALSNTGELFF. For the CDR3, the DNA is TGCAGCGTTGCGCTCTCAAACACCGGGGAGCTGTTTTTT.

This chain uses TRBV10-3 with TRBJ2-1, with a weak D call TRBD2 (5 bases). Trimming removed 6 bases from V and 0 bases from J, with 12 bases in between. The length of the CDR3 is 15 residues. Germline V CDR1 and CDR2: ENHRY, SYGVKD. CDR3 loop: CAISDFGSSYNEQFF. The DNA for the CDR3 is TGTGCCATCAGCGACTTTGGGAGCTCCTACAATGAGCAGTTCTTC.

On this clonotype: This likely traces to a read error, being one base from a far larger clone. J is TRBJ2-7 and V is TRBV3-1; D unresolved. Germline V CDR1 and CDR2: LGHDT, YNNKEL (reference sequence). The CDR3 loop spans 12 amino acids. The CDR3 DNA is TGTGCCAGCAGCCCCGCTTCCTACAAGCAGTACTTC. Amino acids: CASSPASYKQYF.

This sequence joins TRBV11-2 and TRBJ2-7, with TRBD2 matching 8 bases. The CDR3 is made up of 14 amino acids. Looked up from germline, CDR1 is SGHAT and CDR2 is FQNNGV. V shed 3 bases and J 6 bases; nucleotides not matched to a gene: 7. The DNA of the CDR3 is TGTGCCAGCAGCTTGACGGGAGGGCCGGTCGAGCAGTACTTC. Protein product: CASSLTGGPVEQYF.

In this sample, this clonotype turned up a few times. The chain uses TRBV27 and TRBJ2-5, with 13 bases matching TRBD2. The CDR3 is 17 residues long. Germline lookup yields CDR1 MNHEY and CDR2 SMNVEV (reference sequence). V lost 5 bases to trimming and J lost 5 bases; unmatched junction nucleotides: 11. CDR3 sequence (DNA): TGTGCCAGCAGTCCAACCGGGACTAGCGGGATTGGCGAGACCCAGTACTTC. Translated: CASSPTGTSGIGETQYF.

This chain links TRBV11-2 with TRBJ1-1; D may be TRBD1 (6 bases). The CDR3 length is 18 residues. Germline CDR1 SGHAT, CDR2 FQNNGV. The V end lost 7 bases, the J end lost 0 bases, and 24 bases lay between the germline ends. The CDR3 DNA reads TGTGCCAGCATATCCCGAAGGGGGGCGCAAGGGATGAACACTGAAGCTTTCTTT. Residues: CASISRRGAQGMNTEAFF. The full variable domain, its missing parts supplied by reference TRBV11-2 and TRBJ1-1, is EAGVAQSPRYKIIEKRQSVAFWCNPISGHATLYWYQQILGQGPKLLIQFQNNGVVDDSQLPKDRFSAERLKGVDSTLKIQPAKLEDSAVYLCASISRRGAQGMNTEAFFGQGTRLTVV.

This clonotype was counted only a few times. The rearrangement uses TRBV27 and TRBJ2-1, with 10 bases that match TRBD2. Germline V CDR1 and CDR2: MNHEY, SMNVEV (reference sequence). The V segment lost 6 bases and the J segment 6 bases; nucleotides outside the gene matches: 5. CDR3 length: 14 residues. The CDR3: CASRPLAGVNEQFF. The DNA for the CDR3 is TGTGCCAGCAGACCCCTAGCGGGGGTCAATGAGCAGTTCTTC.

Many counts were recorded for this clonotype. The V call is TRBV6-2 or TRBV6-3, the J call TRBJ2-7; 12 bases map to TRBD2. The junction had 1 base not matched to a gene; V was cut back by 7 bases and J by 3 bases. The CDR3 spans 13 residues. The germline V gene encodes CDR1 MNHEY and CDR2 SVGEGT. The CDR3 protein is CASILAGGYEQYF. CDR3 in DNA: TGTGCCAGCATACTAGCGGGAGGCTACGAGCAGTACTTC.

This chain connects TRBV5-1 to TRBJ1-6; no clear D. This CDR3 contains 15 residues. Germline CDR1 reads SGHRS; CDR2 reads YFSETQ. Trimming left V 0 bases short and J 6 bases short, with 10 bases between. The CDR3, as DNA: TGCGCCAGCAGCTTGGAGGGCAGTGCTAATTCACCCCTCCACTTT. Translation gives CASSLEGSANSPLHF. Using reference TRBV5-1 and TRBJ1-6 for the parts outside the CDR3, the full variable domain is KAGVTQTPRYLIKTRGQQVTLSCSPISGHRSVSWYQQTPGQGLQFLFEYFSETQRNKGNFPGRFSGRQFSNSRSEMNVSTLELGDSALYLCASSLEGSANSPLHFGNGTRLTVT.

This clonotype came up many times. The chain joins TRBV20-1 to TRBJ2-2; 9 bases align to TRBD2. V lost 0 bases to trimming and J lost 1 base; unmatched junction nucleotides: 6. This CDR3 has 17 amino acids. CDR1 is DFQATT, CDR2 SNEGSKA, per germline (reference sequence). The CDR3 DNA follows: TGCAGTGCTAGAGACGGTAGCGGGAGAAGGAACACCGGGGAGCTGTTTTTT. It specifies CSARDGSGRRNTGELFF.

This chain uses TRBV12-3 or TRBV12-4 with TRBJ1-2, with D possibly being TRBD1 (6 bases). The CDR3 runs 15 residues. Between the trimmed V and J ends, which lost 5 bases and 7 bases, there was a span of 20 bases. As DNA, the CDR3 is TGTGCCAGCAGTCCCCTCCTCCAGGGGATGGGTGGCTACACCTTC. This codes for CASSPLLQGMGGYTF.

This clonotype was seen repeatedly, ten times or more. CDR3 sequence reads: CASSSPTGVYTGELFF. As DNA, the CDR3 is TGTGCCAGCAGTTCACCTACGGGAGTTTATACCGGGGAGCTGTTTTTT. The chain recombines TRBV6-2 or TRBV6-3 with TRBJ2-2; D possibly corresponds to TRBD2 (6 bases). V lost 4 bases and J 5 bases, leaving 17 bases between the germline ends. Germline assignment: CDR1 MNHEY and CDR2 SVGEGT. The length of the CDR3 is 16 residues.